This entry is about one T cell receptor (beta chain). This entry belongs to a study of CD8 T cells in Susac syndrome. With random hexamers, roughly 0.45 to 1 ug RNA was reverse transcribed. Amplification of TCR beta CDR3 across 54 Vbeta and 13 Jbeta was performed with immunoSEQ multiplex PCR. TCRdb ran MiXCR on the immunoSEQ multiplex PCR reads and lists one entry per CDR3 protein. The sample has 150,000 to 200,000 distinct CDR3 sequences; around 94% are singletons. This CDR3 comprises 15 residues. V gave up 2 bases and J gave up 10 bases, with 16 bases separating them. From germline, CDR1 is SGHDT and CDR2 YYEEEE. TCR beta sequencing was performed on blood CD8+ and CD4+ T cells.

The origin of this receptor is a human donor in good health. This chain links TRBV5-6 with TRBJ1-6; tentatively, D is TRBD1 (6 bases). Sequences were obtained from CD4+ T cells from PBMCs. CDR3 nucleotides: TGTGCCAGCAGCTTAAGACTGACAGGAAGATCACCCCTCCACTTT. Translation gives CASSLRLTGRSPLHF.